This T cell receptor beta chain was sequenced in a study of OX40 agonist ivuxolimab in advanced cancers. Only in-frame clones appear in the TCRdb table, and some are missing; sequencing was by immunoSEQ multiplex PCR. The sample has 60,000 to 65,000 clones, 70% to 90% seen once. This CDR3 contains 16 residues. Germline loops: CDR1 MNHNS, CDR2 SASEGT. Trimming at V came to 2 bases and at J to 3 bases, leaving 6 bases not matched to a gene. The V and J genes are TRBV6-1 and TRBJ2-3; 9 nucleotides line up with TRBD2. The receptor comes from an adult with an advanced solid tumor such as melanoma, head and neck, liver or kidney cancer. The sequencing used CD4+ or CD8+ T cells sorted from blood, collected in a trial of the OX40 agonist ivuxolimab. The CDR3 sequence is CASSEIASGNTDTQYF. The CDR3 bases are TGTGCCAGCAGTGAAATCGCTAGCGGGAATACAGATACGCAGTATTTT.